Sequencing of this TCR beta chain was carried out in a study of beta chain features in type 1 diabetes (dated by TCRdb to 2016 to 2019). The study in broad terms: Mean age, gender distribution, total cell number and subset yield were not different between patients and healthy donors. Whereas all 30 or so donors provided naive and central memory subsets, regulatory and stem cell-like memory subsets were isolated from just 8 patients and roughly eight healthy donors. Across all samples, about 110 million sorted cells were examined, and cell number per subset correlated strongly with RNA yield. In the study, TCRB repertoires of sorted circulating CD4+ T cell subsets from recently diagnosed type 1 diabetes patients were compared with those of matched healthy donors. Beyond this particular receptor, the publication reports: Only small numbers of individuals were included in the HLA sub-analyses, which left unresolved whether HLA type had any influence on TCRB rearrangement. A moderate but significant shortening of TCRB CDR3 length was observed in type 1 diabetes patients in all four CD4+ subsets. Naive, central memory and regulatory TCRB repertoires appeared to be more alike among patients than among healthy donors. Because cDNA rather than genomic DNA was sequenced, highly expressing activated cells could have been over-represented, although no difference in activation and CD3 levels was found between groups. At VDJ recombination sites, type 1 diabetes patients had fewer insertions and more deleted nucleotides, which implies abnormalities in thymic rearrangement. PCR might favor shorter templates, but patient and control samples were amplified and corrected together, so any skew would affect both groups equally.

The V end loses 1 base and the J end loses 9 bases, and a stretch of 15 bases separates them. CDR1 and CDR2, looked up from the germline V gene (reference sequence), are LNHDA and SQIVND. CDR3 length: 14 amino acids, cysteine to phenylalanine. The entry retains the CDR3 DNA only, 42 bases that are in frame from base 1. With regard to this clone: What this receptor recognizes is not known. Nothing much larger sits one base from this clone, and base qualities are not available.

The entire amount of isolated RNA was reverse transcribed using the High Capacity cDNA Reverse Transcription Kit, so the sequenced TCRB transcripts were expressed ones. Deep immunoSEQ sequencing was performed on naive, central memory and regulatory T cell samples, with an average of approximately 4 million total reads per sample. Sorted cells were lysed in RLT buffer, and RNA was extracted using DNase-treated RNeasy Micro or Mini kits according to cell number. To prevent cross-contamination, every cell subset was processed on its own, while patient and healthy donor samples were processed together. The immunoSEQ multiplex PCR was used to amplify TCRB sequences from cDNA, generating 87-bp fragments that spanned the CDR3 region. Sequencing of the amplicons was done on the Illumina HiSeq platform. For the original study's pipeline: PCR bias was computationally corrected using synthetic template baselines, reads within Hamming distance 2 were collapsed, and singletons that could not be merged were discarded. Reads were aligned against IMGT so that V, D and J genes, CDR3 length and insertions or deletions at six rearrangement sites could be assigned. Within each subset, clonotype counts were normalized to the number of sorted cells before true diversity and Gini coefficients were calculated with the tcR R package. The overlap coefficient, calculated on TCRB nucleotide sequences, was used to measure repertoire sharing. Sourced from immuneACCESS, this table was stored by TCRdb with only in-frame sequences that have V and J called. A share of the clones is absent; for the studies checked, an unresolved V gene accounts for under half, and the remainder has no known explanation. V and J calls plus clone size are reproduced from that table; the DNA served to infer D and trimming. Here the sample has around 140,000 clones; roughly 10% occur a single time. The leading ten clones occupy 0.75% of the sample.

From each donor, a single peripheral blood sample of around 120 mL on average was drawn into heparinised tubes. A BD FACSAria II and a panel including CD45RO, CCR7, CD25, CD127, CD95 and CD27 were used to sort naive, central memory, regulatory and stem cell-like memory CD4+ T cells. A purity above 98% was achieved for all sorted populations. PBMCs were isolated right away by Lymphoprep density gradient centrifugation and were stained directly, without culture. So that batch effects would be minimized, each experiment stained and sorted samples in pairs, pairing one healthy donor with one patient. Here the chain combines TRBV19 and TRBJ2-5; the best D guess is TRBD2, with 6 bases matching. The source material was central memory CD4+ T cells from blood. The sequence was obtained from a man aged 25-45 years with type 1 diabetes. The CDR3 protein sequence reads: CASSIGAGMEAQYF. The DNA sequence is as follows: TGTGCCAGTAGTATAGGGGCGGGGATGGAGGCCCAGTACTTC. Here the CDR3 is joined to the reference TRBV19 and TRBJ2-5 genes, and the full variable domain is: DGGITQSPKYLFRKEGQNVTLSCEQNLNHDAMYWYRQDPGQGLRLIYYSQIVNDFQKGDIAEGYSVSREKKESFPLTVTSAQKNPTAFYLCASSIGAGMEAQYFGPGTRLLVL.